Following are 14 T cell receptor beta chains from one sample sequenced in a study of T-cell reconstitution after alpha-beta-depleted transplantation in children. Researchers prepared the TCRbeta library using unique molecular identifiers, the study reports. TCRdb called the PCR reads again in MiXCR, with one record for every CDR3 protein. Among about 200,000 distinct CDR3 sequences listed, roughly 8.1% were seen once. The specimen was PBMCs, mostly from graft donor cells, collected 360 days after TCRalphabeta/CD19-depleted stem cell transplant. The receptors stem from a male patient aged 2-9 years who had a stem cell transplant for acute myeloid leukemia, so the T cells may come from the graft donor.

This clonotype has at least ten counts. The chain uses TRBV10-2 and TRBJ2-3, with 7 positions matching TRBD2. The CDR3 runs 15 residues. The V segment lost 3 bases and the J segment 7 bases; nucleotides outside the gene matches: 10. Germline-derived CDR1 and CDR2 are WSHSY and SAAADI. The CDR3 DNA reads TGCGCCAGCAGTGATGGCTTGAGGGGAGGGAATACGCAGTATTTT. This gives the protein CASSDGLRGGNTQYF.

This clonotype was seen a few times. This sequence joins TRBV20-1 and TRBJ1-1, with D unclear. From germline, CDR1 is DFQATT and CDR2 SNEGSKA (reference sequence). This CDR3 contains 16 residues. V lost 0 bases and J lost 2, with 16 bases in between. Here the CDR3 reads CSARDTRAIPNTEAFF. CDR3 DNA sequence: TGCAGTGCTAGAGACACCCGGGCCATCCCAAACACTGAAGCTTTCTTT.

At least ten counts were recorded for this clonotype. CDR3 sequence reads: CASSFLNTGELFF. The CDR3 nucleotides read TGTGCCAGCAGCTTCTTGAACACCGGGGAGCTGTTTTTT. V is TRBV7-8 and J is TRBJ2-2; D remains ambiguous. This CDR3 contains 13 residues. Looked up from germline, CDR1 is SGHVS and CDR2 is FQNEAQ. V lost 3 bases and J 1 base, leaving 3 bases between the germline ends.

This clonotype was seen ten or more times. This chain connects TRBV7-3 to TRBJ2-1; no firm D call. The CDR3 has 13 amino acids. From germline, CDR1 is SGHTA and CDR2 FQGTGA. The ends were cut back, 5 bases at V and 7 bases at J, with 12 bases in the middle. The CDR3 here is CASSPTTENEQFF. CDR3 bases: TGTGCCAGCAGCCCGACCACGGAGAATGAGCAGTTCTTC.

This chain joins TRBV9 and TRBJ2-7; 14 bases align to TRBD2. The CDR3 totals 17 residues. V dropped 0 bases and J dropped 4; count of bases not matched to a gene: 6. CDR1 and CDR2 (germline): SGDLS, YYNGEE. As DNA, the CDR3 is TGTGCCAGCAGCGTAGGTGGGACTAGCGGGAGATCGTACGAGCAGTACTTC. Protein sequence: CASSVGGTSGRSYEQYF.

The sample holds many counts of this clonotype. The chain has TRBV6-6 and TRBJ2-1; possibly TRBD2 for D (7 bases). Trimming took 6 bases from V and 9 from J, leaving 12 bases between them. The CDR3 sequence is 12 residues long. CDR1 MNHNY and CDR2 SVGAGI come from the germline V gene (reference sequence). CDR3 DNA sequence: TGTGCCAGCAGGGGGGGGCGGGGTGAGCAGTTCTTC. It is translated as CASRGGRGEQFF.

DNA for the CDR3: TGTGCCACCCATCCGGGGAGTAGCGATACCGGGGAGCTGTTTTTT. Translating gives CATHPGSSDTGELFF. V and J are TRBV15 and TRBJ2-2, with D maybe TRBD2 (5 bases). V lost 8 bases to trimming and J lost 5 bases, with 18 bases between them. The CDR3 is 15 residues long. CDR1 and CDR2 from the germline V gene are LNHNV and YYDKDF (reference sequence).

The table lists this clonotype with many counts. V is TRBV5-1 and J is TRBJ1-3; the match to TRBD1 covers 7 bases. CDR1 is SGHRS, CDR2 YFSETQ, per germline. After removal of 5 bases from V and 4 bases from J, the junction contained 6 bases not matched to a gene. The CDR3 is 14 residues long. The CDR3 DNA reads TGCGCCAGCAGAGACAGGGTAACGGGAAACACCATATATTTT. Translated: CASRDRVTGNTIYF.

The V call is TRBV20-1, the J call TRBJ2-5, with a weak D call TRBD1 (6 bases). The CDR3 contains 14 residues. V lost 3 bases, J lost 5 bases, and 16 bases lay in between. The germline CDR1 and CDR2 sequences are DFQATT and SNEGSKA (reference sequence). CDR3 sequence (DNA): TGCAGTGCTAGGCCACCTAGTAGGGGGGAGACCCAGTACTTC. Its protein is CSARPPSRGETQYF.

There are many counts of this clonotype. Here the CDR3 DNA reads TGCAGTGCTCCTGGACTAGCTTTGGGAAATGAGCAGTTCTTC. Its protein product is CSAPGLALGNEQFF. The V gene is TRBV20-1, the J gene TRBJ2-1; 8 bases map to TRBD2. The CDR3 loop spans 14 amino acids. Germline V CDR1 and CDR2: DFQATT, SNEGSKA (reference sequence). The ends lost 5 bases at V and 7 bases at J; junction bases unmatched: 10.

The CDR3 region has the DNA TGTGCCAGCGGGGGGGGGACGCTTGAAAAACTGTTTTTT. Protein: CASGGGTLEKLFF. This rearrangement joins TRBV6-6 to TRBJ1-4; D is possibly TRBD1 (5 bases). V shed 8 bases and J shed 7 bases, with 14 bases lying between them. Germline CDR1 reads MNHNY; CDR2 reads SVGAGI (reference sequence). The CDR3 consists of 13 residues.

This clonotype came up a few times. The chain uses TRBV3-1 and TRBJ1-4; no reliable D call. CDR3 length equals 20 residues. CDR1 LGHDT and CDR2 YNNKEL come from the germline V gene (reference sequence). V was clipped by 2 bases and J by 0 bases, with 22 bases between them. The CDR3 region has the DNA TGTGCCAGCAGCCAATTCGAGACTGGGAGGTTTCTTTCAACTAATGAAAAACTGTTTTTT. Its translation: CASSQFETGRFLSTNEKLFF.

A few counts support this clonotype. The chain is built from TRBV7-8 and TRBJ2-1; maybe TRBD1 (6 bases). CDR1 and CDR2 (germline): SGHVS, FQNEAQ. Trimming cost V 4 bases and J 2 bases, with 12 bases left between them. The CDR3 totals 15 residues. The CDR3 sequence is CASSYTGSPYNEQFF. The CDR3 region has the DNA TGTGCCAGCAGCTACACAGGGTCCCCCTACAATGAGCAGTTCTTC.

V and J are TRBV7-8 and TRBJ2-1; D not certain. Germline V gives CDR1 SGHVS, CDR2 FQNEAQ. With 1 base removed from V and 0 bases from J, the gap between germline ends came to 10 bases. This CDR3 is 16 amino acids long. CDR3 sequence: CASSLELASSYNEQFF. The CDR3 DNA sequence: TGTGCCAGCAGCTTAGAGTTGGCAAGCTCCTACAATGAGCAGTTCTTC.